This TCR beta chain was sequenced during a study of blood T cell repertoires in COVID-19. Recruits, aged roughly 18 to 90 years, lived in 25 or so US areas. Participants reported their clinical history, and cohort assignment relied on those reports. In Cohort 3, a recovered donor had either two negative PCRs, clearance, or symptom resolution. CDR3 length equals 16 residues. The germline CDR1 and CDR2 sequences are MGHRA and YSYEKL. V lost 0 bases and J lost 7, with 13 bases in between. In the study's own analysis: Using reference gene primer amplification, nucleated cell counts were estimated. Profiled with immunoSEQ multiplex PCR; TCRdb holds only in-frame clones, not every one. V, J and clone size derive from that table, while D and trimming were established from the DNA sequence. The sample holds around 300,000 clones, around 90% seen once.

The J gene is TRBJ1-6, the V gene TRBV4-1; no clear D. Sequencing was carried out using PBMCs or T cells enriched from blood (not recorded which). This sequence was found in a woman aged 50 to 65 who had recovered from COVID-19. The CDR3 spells CASSQERTASNSPLHF. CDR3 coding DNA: TGCGCCAGCAGCCAAGAGCGTACAGCTTCAAATTCACCCCTCCACTTT.